Listed here is a single TCR beta chain. Deletions cut 0 bases from V and 5 bases from J, with 12 bases between. Germline V gene sequence: CDR1 KGHSH, CDR2 LQKENI. This CDR3 spans 15 amino acids. The sample is drawn from a study of OX40 agonist ivuxolimab in advanced cancers. Study-level background: Patients were dosed intravenously with ivuxolimab at 0.01 to 10 mg/kg every 2 weeks.

The protocol was immunoSEQ multiplex PCR, while the TCRdb copy is restricted to in-frame clones and leaves out a portion. The sample has roughly 80,000 clones; over 75% are singletons. The clonotype originates from an adult with an advanced solid tumor such as melanoma, head and neck, liver or kidney cancer. The starting material was CD4+ or CD8+ T cells sorted from blood, obtained in a trial of the OX40 agonist ivuxolimab. The chain links TRBV18 to TRBJ2-3, with D hard to call. CDR3 residues: CASSPPEGLGDTQYF. The CDR3 region has the DNA TGTGCCAGCTCACCACCGGAAGGGCTCGGAGATACGCAGTATTTT.